The TCR beta chain described here comes from a study of T cell changes during pregnancy in multiple sclerosis. The CDR3 is 17 residues long. CDR1 is WNHNN, CDR2 SYGVQD, per germline (reference sequence). Losses at the gene ends were 4 bases for V and 6 bases for J; bases not matched to a gene: 12. Repertoires were generated with immunoSEQ multiplex PCR, while TCRdb's copy carries only in-frame clones and drops some. This sample has around 71,000 clones, with more than 90% found just once. V and J are TRBV10-1 and TRBJ2-1, with 10 bases matching TRBD2. The sequence was obtained from a female donor with multiple sclerosis, enrolled in a pregnancy study. The source material was peripheral blood, sampled in the third trimester of pregnancy. CDR3 protein: CASSGLVGLAGVNEQFF. CDR3 DNA sequence: TGCGCCAGCAGTGGGTTAGTAGGGCTAGCGGGAGTCAATGAGCAGTTCTTC.